Below are 6 T cell receptor beta chains sequenced from a single sample in a study of T cells expressing NK-cell markers. TCRdb re-called the 5' RACE reads; every CDR3 protein appears as one record, without DNA. The table for this sample gives about 460,000 distinct CDR3 sequences. The sequenced material came from blood T cells: a sorted CD56 or NKG2C T cell subset, CD4+ or CD8+ T cells, or bulk PBMC T cells (not recorded which). The source is a woman aged 50 to 65 in good health.

The J gene is TRBJ2-3, the V gene TRBV19; lacking DNA, the TRBD1 call made by TCRdb goes unchecked. Germline lookup yields CDR1 LNHDA and CDR2 SQIVND (reference sequence). The CDR3 sequence is 16 residues long. The CDR3: CASSPRRTVGTDTQYF.

The chain is built from TRBV5-1 and TRBJ2-3; the TRBD1 assignment by TCRdb is unverifiable without DNA. The CDR3 extends over 15 amino acids. The germline CDR1 and CDR2 sequences are SGHRS and YFSETQ. CDR3 residues: CASSLGQGLPVTQYF.

V gene TRBV19 combines with J gene TRBJ2-7; the TCRdb D gene call, TRBD2, has no DNA to confirm it. The CDR3 has 16 residues. The germline V gene has CDR1 LNHDA and CDR2 SQIVND (reference sequence). This chain's CDR3 is CASSSQFSGGSYEQYF. The full variable domain, rest sourced from reference TRBV19 and TRBJ2-7, is DGGITQSPKYLFRKEGQNVTLSCEQNLNHDAMYWYRQDPGQGLRLIYYSQIVNDFQKGDIAEGYSVSREKKESFPLTVTSAQKNPTAFYLCASSSQFSGGSYEQYFGPGTRLTVT.

This sequence joins TRBV11-2 and TRBJ2-1. Germline CDR1 SGHAT, CDR2 FQNNGV. The CDR3 runs to 13 residues. This CDR3 reads CASSSNSNNEQFF.

The chain is built from TRBV20-1 and TRBJ1-2; there is no DNA to check the TCRdb D call of TRBD1. The germline V gene has CDR1 DFQATT and CDR2 SNEGSKA (reference sequence). The CDR3 contains 13 residues. Here the CDR3 reads CSAIRDRDYGYTF.

The chain has TRBV12-3 or TRBV12-4 and TRBJ1-5; TCRdb returns TRBD1, unconfirmable since there is no DNA. This CDR3 is built from 14 residues. This CDR3 reads CASSGTGANQPQHF.